A single sample is the source of the 5 T cell receptor beta chains below, sequenced in a study of T-cell reconstitution after alpha-beta-depleted transplantation in children (dated by TCRdb to about 2016). The method was PCR. The run used an Illumina HiSeq 2500. TCR library preparation used molecular barcoding, with unique molecular identifiers applied to normalize quantification of the TCRbeta repertoire. TCRdb itself trimmed the public reads at Q25 with fastp, ran MiXCR and retained productive beta chains. Rows merge per CDR3 protein into single entries with the most common DNA and genes. This sample comprises 500,000 to 600,000 distinct CDR3 sequences, approximately 32% of them detected only once. About 2.3% of the sample is in the top ten clones. Here the sequenced sample was PBMCs from the stem cell graft donor, taken from the stem cell graft. These receptors originate from a human donor who donated a stem cell graft to a child with aplastic anemia.

This chain links TRBV27 with TRBJ2-3; TRBD2 aligns across 7 bases. J gave up 2 bases and V 6 bases, and 11 bases lay outside the gene matches. This CDR3 is 16 amino acids long. Germline V gene lookup returns CDR1 MNHEY and CDR2 SMNVEV (reference sequence). This CDR3 reads CASRLGTTSSTDTQYF. In DNA, the CDR3 is TGTGCCAGCAGGCTCGGGACGACTAGCTCCACAGATACGCAGTATTTT.

This clonotype was detected only a few times. CDR3 region: CASSLETGEGYTF. DNA of the CDR3: TGCGCCAGCAGCTTGGAGACAGGGGAAGGCTACACCTTC. The genes are TRBV5-1 and TRBJ1-2, with TRBD1 matching 8 bases. The CDR3 has 13 residues. V gave up 0 bases and J gave up 8 bases; unmatched junction bases: 3. Per germline, CDR1 SGHRS and CDR2 YFSETQ.

This clonotype has a handful of counts. V usage is TRBV6-2 or TRBV6-3 and J usage is TRBJ1-5, with 7 bases identical to TRBD1. This CDR3 spans 14 amino acids. The V gene end was trimmed by 5 bases and the J gene end by 1 base; junction bases not matched to a gene: 2. From germline, CDR1 is MNHEY and CDR2 SVGEGT. DNA for the CDR3: TGTGCCAGCAGTGACAGGGTGAGCAATCAGCCCCAGCATTTT. Residues: CASSDRVSNQPQHF.

This clonotype was found a few times. The chain has TRBV25-1 and TRBJ2-7; perhaps TRBD2 as D (6 bases). V shed 5 bases and J shed 5 bases, with 16 bases lying between them. The CDR3 length is 14 residues. Germline values: CDR1 MGHDK, CDR2 SYGVNS. CDR3 nucleotide sequence: TGTGCCAGCAGTACTATGACTAGTCTGGACGAGCAGTACTTC. Translation gives CASSTMTSLDEQYF.

This clonotype turned up a few times. V and J are TRBV20-1 and TRBJ2-1, with 11 bases matching TRBD2. This CDR3 comprises 16 residues. The J segment lost 8 bases and the V segment lost 3 bases, leaving 12 bases of the junction unmatched. Germline V gives CDR1 DFQATT, CDR2 SNEGSKA (reference sequence). In nucleotides, the CDR3 is TGCAGTGCTAGCCGACTACTAGCGGGAGTCTTTGATGAGCAGTTCTTC. Amino acid sequence: CSASRLLAGVFDEQFF.